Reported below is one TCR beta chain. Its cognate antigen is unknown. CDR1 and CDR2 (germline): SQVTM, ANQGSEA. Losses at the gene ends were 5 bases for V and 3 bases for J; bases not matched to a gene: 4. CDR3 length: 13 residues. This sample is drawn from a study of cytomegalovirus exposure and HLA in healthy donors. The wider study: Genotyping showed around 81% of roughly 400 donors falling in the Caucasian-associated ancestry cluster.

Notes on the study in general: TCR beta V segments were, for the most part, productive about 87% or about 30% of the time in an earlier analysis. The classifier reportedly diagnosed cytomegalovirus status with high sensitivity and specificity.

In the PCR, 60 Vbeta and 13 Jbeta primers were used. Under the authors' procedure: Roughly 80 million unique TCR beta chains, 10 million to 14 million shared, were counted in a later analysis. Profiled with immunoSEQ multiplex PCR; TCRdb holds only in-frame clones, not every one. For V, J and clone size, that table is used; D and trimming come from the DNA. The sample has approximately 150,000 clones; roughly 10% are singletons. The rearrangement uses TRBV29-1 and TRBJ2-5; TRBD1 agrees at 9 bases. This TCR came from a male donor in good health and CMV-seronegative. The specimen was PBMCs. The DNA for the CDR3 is TGCAGCGTTCCGACAGGGGGAAAAGAGACCCAGTACTTC. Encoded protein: CSVPTGGKETQYF.